This passage covers 21 T cell receptor beta chains from one sample sequenced in a study of shared clonotypes between healthy human individuals. Profiling relied on immunoSEQ multiplex PCR, and the TCRdb table lists in-frame clones only, not all of them. The table shows roughly 1.5 million clones, with 95% to 99% occurring only once. What was sequenced was naive CD4+ T cells sorted from blood. Sample subset: CD45RA+ positively selected. The receptors were gathered from a man aged 30 to 45 in good health.

The table lists this clone with a few counts. The chain links TRBV6-1 to TRBJ1-3; D gene unclear. Germline V gene data show CDR1 as MNHNS and CDR2 as SASEGT. Trimming cost V 2 bases and J 3 bases, with 17 bases left between them. CDR3 length equals 17 residues. CDR3 amino acids: CASSELSSITGGNTIYF. The CDR3 DNA is TGTGCCAGCAGTGAACTTTCGAGCATCACGGGTGGAAACACCATATATTTT.

The rearrangement links TRBV11-3 to TRBJ2-7, with 8 bases that match TRBD1. Germline V gives CDR1 SGHNT, CDR2 YENEEA. Unmatched junction bases numbered 4, after V lost 2 bases and J lost 1 base. The CDR3 runs 15 residues. CDR3 region: CASSLNRDRSYEQYF. In DNA, the CDR3 is TGTGCCAGCAGCTTAAACCGGGACAGGTCCTACGAGCAGTACTTC.

The chain employs TRBV4-1 and TRBJ2-3, with 8 bases aligning to TRBD2. V shed 2 bases, J shed 4 bases, and the junction held 5 bases outside the gene matches. The CDR3 consists of 15 residues. Looked up from germline, CDR1 is MGHRA and CDR2 is YSYEKL. The CDR3: CASSQLAGSADTQYF. Written as DNA, the CDR3 is TGCGCCAGCAGCCAACTAGCGGGTAGCGCAGATACGCAGTATTTT.

The chain carries TRBV18 and TRBJ1-2; no reliable D call. CDR1 is KGHSH, CDR2 LQKENI, per germline. The V gene lost 2 bases and the J gene lost 4 bases, with 11 bases spanning the gap. CDR3 length: 14 amino acids. As DNA, the CDR3 is TGTGCCAGCTCACCAAGGGAGGCCAGCTATGGCTACACCTTC. The encoded protein is CASSPREASYGYTF. Based on the CDR3 plus reference TRBV18 and TRBJ1-2, the full variable domain is NAGVMQNPRHLVRRRGQEARLRCSPMKGHSHVYWYRQLPEEGLKFMVYLQKENIIDESGMPKERFSAEFPKEGPSILRIQQVVRGDSAAYFCASSPREASYGYTFGSGTRLTVV.

The chain is built from TRBV27 and TRBJ2-1; 8 bases are shared with TRBD2. This CDR3 comprises 14 residues. V trimming: 0 bases; J trimming: 9 bases; junction bases outside the gene matches: 4. CDR1 is MNHEY and CDR2 is SMNVEV in the germline V gene (reference sequence). CDR3 residues: CASSLSRLAGEQFF. The CDR3, as DNA: TGTGCCAGCAGTTTATCGAGGCTAGCGGGTGAGCAGTTCTTC.

The V call is TRBV5-8, the J call TRBJ2-3; D unresolved. Trimming stripped 4 bases from V and 6 bases from J, with 21 bases between. Germline lookup yields CDR1 SGHTS and CDR2 YDEGEE. This CDR3 region has 16 residues. Here the CDR3 reads CASSTIQPYLGDTQYF. In nucleotides, the CDR3 is TGTGCCAGCAGCACAATCCAACCATATCTAGGGGATACGCAGTATTTT.

Notes on this clone: This same CDR3 is encoded by further DNA sequences in the sample. This chain uses TRBV27 with TRBJ2-3; D perhaps matches TRBD2 (6 bases). CDR1 is MNHEY and CDR2 is SMNVEV in the germline V gene (reference sequence). This CDR3 spans 15 amino acids. Trimming removed 3 bases at V and 2 bases at J, with 12 bases between. CDR3 in DNA: TGTGCCAGCAGTTTGGATCGGGGGTACACAGATACGCAGTATTTT. This codes for CASSLDRGYTDTQYF.

Only one count was recorded for this clone. This chain connects TRBV19 to TRBJ2-7; D perhaps matches TRBD1 (5 bases). CDR1 is LNHDA and CDR2 is SQIVND in the germline V gene (reference sequence). The CDR3 is made up of 14 amino acids. Deletions cut 5 bases from V and 1 base from J, with 12 bases between. CDR3 protein: CASSQGPTSYEQYF. The CDR3 nucleotides read TGTGCCAGTAGTCAGGGTCCGACGTCCTACGAGCAGTACTTC.

The V gene is TRBV2, the J gene TRBJ2-1; 7 nucleotides line up with TRBD2. CDR3 length: 13 residues. From germline, CDR1 is SNHLY and CDR2 FYNNEI. Trimming at V came to 7 bases and at J to 9 bases, leaving 9 bases not matched to a gene. CDR3 DNA sequence: TGTGCCAGCACCGGGACTACAAGAGGTGAGCAGTTCTTC. Protein: CASTGTTRGEQFF. Filled out from reference TRBV2 and TRBJ2-1, the complete variable domain reads EPEVTQTPSHQVTQMGQEVILRCVPISNHLYFYWYRQILGQKVEFLVSFYNNEISEKSEIFDDQFSVERPDGSNFTLKIRSTKLEDSAMYFCASTGTTRGEQFFGPGTRLTVL.

The chain employs TRBV5-1 and TRBJ2-5; 9 nucleotides agree with TRBD2. This CDR3 comprises 17 residues. CDR1 is SGHRS and CDR2 is YFSETQ in the germline V gene. With V trimmed by 3 bases and J by 1 base, 10 bases remained unmatched. CDR3 in amino acids: CASSWASSGEGQETQYF. CDR3 in DNA: TGCGCCAGCAGCTGGGCCTCTAGCGGGGAGGGCCAAGAGACCCAGTACTTC.

The chain uses TRBV14 and TRBJ1-2, with TRBD1 as a possible D gene (5 bases). Trimming pared 6 bases from V and 4 bases from J, leaving 12 bases between. The CDR3 has 13 amino acids. Germline V lookup: CDR1 SGHDN, CDR2 FVKESK. The CDR3 sequence: CASSLDTSYGYTF. The CDR3 bases are TGTGCCAGCAGTTTGGACACCAGCTATGGCTACACCTTC.

This chain links TRBV18 with TRBJ1-4; D unresolved. V was pared by 6 bases and J by 0 bases, with 14 bases between. Germline CDR1 is KGHSH and CDR2 is LQKENI. The CDR3 consists of 16 residues. The CDR3 loop reads CASSPTAGTTNEKLFF. DNA for the CDR3: TGTGCCAGCTCCCCCACCGCGGGTACAACTAATGAAAAACTGTTTTTT.

This sequence joins TRBV28 and TRBJ2-7; 7 bases are shared with TRBD2. The CDR3 is 14 amino acids. Germline V gene sequence: CDR1 MDHEN, CDR2 SYDVKM. With 7 bases clipped from V and 4 bases from J, the junction kept 10 bases outside the gene matches. The CDR3 DNA sequence: TGTGCCAGCATCCCGGGTAGCGGGCCATACGAGCAGTACTTC. Protein product: CASIPGSGPYEQYF.

To note about this clone: The same CDR3 arises from other DNA sequences in this sample as well. The chain couples TRBV18 to TRBJ2-5, with D unclear. V was pared by 4 bases and J by 0 bases, with 3 bases between. Germline V gene lookup returns CDR1 KGHSH and CDR2 LQKENI. The CDR3 consists of 12 residues. CDR3 DNA sequence: TGTGCCAGCTCACAGTACCAAGAGACCCAGTACTTC. Protein sequence: CASSQYQETQYF.

This chain uses TRBV5-1 with TRBJ2-1, with no clear D. V lost 0 bases, J lost 5 bases, and 12 bases lay in between. In germline, CDR1 is SGHRS, CDR2 YFSETQ. CDR3 length: 15 amino acids. CDR3 nucleotide sequence: TGCGCCAGCAGCTTGGGACGGCAAGCACACAATGAGCAGTTCTTC. Its protein product is CASSLGRQAHNEQFF.

Concerning this clone: Additional DNA sequences in this sample encode the identical CDR3. This chain connects TRBV11-2 to TRBJ2-2; D remains ambiguous. The V gene lost 5 bases and the J gene lost 5 bases, with 6 bases spanning the gap. This CDR3 region has 12 residues. Germline V gene lookup returns CDR1 SGHAT and CDR2 FQNNGV. In nucleotides, the CDR3 is TGTGCCAGCAGCCTATATACCGGGGAGCTGTTTTTT. Its protein product is CASSLYTGELFF.

The J gene is TRBJ2-3, the V gene TRBV28, with TRBD2 matching 7 bases. With 3 bases clipped from V and 2 bases from J, the junction kept 2 bases outside the gene matches. The CDR3 loop spans 14 amino acids. In germline, CDR1 is MDHEN, CDR2 SYDVKM. CDR3 in DNA: TGTGCCAGCAGTTTGGAGCGGGACACAGATACGCAGTATTTT. Translated: CASSLERDTDTQYF.

The chain has TRBV7-6 and TRBJ1-3; no clear D gene. The CDR3 totals 15 residues. Between the trimmed V and J ends, which lost 0 bases and 0 bases, there was a span of 6 bases. CDR1 is SGHVS, CDR2 FNYEAQ, per germline. The CDR3 region is CASSLARGSGNTIYF. CDR3 bases: TGTGCCAGCAGCTTAGCGCGGGGCTCTGGAAACACCATATATTTT.

The chain employs TRBV11-2 and TRBJ2-7, with D perhaps given as TRBD1 or TRBD2 (7 bases each). With 3 bases removed from V and 5 bases from J, the gap between germline ends came to 14 bases. The CDR3 sequence is 14 residues long. Germline V CDR1 and CDR2: SGHAT, FQNNGV. CDR3 in amino acids: CASSFSGGGNEQYF. The CDR3, as DNA: TGTGCCAGCAGCTTTTCAGGGGGGGGTAACGAGCAGTACTTC.

This rearrangement joins TRBV18 to TRBJ2-5; D gene ambiguous. The CDR3 contains 14 residues. Looked up from germline, CDR1 is KGHSH and CDR2 is LQKENI. Between the trimmed V and J ends, which lost 0 bases and 5 bases, there was a span of 10 bases. The CDR3 region is CASSPPNTFETQYF. As DNA, the CDR3 is TGTGCCAGCTCACCACCGAACACCTTTGAGACCCAGTACTTC.

The genes are TRBV9 and TRBJ1-2; the D is unclear. The CDR3 extends over 16 amino acids. V was pared by 0 bases and J by 3 bases, with 15 bases between. CDR1 is SGDLS and CDR2 is YYNGEE in the germline V gene. The DNA of the CDR3 is TGTGCCAGCAGCGTAGACTCGACGGAGGAGTACTATGGCTACACCTTC. Translated: CASSVDSTEEYYGYTF.